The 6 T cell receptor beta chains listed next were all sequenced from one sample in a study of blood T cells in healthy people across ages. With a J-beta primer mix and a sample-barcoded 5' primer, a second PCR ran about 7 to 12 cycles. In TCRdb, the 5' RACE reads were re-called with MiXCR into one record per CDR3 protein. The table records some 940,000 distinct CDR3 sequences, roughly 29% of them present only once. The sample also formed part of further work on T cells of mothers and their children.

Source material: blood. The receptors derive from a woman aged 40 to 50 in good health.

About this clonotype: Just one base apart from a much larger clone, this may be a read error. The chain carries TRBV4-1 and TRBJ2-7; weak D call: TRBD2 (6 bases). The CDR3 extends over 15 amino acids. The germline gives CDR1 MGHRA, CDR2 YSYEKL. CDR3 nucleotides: TGCGCCAGCAGCCCTAGCGTGGGGAGCTCCCACGAGCAGTACTTC. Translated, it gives CASSPSVGSSHEQYF.

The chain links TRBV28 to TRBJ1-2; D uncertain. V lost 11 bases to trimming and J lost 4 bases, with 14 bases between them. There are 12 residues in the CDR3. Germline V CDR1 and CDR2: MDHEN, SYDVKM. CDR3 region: CAGSVGSYGYTF. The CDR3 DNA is TGTGCCGGTAGTGTAGGGAGCTATGGCTACACCTTC.

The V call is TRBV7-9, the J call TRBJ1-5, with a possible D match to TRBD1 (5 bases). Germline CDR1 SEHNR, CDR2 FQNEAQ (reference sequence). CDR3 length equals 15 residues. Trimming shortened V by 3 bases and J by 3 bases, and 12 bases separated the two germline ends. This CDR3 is CASSFGGMYNQPQHF. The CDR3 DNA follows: TGTGCCAGCAGCTTTGGGGGGATGTACAATCAGCCCCAGCATTTT.

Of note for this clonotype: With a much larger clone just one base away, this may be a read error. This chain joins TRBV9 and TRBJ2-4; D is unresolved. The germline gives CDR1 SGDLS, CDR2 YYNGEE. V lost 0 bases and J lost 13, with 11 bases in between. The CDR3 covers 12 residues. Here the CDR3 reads CASSVAYNEQYF. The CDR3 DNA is TGTGCCAGCAGCGTAGCCTACAATGAGCAGTACTTC. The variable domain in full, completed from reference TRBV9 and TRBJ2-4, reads DSGVTQTPKHLITATGQRVTLRCSPRSGDLSVYWYQQSLDQGLQFLIQYYNGEERAKGNILERFSAQQFPDLHSELNLSSLELGDSALYFCASSVAYNEQYFGAGTRLSVL.

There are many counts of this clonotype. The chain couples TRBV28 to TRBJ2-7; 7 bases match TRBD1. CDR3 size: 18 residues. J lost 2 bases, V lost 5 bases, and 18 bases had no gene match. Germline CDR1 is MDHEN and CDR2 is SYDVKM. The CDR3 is CASSPYGQVFRVTYEQYF. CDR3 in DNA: TGTGCCAGCAGTCCATATGGACAGGTTTTTAGGGTAACCTACGAGCAGTACTTC.

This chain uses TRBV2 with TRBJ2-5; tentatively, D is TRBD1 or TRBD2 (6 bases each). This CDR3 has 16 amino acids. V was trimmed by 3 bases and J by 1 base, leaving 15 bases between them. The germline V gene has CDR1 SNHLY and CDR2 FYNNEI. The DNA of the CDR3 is TGTGCCAGCAGTGAGGGGGGCGTGAGGGGCCAAGAGACCCAGTACTTC. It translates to CASSEGGVRGQETQYF. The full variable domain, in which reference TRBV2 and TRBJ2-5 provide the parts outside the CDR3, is EPEVTQTPSHQVTQMGQEVILRCVPISNHLYFYWYRQILGQKVEFLVSFYNNEISEKSEIFDDQFSVERPDGSNFTLKIRSTKLEDSAMYFCASSEGGVRGQETQYFGPGTRLLVL.